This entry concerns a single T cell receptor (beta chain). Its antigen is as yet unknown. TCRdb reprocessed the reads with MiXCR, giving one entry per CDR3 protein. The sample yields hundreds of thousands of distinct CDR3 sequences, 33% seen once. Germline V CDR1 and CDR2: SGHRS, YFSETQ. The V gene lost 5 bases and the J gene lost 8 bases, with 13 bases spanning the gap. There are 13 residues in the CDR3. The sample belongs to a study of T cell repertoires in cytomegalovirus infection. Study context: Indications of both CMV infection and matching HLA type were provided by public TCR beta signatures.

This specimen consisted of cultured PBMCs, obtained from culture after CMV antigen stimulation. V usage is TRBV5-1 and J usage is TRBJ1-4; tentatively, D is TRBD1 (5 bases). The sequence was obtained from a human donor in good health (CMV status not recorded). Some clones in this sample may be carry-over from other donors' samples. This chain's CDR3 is CASSGGAEEKLFF. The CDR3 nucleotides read TGCGCCAGCAGTGGAGGGGCGGAAGAAAAACTGTTTTTT.